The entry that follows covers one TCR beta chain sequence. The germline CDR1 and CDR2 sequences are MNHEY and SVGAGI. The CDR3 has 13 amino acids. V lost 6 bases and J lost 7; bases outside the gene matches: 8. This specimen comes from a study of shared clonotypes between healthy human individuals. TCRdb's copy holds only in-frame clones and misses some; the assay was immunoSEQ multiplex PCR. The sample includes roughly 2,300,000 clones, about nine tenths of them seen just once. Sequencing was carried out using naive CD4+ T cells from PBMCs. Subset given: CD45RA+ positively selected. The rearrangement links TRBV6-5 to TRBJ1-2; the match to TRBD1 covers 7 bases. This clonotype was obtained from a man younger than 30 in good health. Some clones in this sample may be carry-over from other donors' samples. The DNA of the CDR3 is TGTGCCAGCAGCTCGGGACAGACGAGTGGCTACACCTTC. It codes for CASSSGQTSGYTF.